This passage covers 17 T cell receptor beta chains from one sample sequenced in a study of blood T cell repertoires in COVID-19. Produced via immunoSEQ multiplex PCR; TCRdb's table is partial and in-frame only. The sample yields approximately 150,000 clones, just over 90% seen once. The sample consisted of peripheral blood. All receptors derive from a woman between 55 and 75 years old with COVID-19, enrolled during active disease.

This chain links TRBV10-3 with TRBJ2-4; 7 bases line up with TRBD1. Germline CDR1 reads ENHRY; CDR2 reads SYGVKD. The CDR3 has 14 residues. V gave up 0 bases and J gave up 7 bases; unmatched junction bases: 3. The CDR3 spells CAISESMGQNIQYF. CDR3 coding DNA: TGTGCCATCAGTGAGTCTATGGGACAGAACATTCAGTACTTC.

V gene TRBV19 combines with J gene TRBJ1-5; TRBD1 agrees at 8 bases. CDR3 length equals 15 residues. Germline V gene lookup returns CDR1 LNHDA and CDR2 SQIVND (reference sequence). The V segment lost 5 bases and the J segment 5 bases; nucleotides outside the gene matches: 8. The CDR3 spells CASSSTGATYQPQHF. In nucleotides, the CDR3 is TGTGCCAGTAGTTCGACAGGGGCAACTTATCAGCCCCAGCATTTT.

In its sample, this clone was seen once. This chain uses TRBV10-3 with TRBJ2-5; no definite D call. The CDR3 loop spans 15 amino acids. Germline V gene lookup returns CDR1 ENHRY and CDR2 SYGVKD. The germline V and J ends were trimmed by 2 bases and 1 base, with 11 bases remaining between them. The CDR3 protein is CAISETEIIQETQYF. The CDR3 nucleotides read TGTGCCATCAGTGAGACAGAAATTATCCAAGAGACCCAGTACTTC.

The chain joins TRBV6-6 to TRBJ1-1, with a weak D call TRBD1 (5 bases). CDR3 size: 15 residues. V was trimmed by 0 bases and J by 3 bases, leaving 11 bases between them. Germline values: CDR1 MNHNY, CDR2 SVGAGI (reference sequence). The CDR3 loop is CASSYSQGAHTEAFF. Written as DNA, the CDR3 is TGTGCCAGCAGTTACTCTCAGGGTGCGCACACTGAAGCTTTCTTT.

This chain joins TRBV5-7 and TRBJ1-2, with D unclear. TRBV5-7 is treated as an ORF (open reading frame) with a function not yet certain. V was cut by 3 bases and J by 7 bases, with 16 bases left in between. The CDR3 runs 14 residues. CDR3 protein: CASSWAPAWCGYTF. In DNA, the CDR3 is TGTGCCAGCAGCTGGGCGCCTGCCTGGTGTGGCTACACCTTC.

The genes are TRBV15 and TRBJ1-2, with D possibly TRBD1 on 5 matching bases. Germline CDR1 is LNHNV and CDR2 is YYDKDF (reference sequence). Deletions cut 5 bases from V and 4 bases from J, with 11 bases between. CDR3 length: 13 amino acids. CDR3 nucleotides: TGTGCCACCAGCGGGGGGAAATTCTATGGCTACACCTTC. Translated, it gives CATSGGKFYGYTF.

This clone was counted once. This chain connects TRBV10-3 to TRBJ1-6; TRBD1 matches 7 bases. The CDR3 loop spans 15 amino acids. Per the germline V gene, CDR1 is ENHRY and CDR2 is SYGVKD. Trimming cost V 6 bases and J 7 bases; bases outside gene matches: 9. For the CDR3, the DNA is TGTGCCATCAGCGTAAACAGGGGCGACAATTCACCCCTCCACTTT. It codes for CAISVNRGDNSPLHF.

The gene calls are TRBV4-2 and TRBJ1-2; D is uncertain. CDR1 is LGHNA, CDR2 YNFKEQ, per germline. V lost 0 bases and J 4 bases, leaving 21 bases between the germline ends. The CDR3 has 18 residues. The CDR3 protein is CASSQEVALQTSGYGYTF. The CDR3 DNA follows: TGTGCCAGCAGCCAAGAAGTTGCCCTTCAGACTTCTGGCTATGGCTACACCTTC.

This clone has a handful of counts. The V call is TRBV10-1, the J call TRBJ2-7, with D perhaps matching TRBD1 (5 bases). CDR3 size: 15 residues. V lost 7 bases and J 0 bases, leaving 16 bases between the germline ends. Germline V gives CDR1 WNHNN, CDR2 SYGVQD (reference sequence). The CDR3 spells CASTLEGEISYEQYF. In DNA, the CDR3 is TGCGCCAGCACTCTAGAAGGGGAAATCTCCTACGAGCAGTACTTC.

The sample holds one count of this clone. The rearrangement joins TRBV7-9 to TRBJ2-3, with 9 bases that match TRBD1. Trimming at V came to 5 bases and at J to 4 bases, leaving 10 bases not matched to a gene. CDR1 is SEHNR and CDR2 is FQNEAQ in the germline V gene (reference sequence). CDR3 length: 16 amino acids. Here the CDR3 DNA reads TGTGCCAGCAGCGACCGGGACAGGGTTTACCCAGATACGCAGTATTTT. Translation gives CASSDRDRVYPDTQYF.

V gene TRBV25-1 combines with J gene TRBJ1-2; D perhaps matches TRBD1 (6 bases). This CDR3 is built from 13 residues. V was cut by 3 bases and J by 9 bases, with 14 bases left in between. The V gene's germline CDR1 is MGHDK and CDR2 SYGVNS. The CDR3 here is CASSDRGSIRYTF. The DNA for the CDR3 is TGTGCCAGCAGTGACAGGGGATCCATTCGCTACACCTTC.

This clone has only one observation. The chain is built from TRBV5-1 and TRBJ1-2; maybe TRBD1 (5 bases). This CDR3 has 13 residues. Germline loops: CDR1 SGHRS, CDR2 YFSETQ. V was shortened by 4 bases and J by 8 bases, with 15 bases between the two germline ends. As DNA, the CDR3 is TGCGCCAGCAGCGAGTCGGGGGAAGGAGGCTACACCTTC. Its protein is CASSESGEGGYTF.

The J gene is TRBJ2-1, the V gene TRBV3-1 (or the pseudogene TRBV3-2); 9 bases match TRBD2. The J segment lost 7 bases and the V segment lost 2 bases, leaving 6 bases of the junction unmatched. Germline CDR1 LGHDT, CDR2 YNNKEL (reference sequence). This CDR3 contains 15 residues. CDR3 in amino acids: CASSQRGGEGNEQFF. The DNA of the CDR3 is TGTGCCAGCAGCCAACGCGGGGGGGAGGGGAATGAGCAGTTCTTC.

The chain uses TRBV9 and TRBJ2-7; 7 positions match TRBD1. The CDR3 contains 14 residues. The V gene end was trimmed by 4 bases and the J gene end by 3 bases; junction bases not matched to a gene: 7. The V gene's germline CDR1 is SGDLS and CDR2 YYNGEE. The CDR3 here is CASSPQQGSYEQYF. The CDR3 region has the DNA TGTGCCAGCAGCCCCCAACAGGGGAGCTACGAGCAGTACTTC.

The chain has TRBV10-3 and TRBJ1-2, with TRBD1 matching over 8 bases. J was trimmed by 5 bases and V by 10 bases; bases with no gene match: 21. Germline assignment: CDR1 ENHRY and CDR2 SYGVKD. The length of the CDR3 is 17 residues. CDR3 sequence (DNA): TGTGCCACGGAGGCGTCTGGACAGGGATCCATTGGGTATGGCTACACCTTC. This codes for CATEASGQGSIGYGYTF.

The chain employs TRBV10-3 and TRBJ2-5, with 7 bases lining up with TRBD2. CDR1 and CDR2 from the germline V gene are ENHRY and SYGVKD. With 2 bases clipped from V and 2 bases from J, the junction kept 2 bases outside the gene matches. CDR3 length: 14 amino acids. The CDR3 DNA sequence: TGTGCCATCAGTGAGACGGGGGGACAAGAGACCCAGTACTTC. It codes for CAISETGGQETQYF.

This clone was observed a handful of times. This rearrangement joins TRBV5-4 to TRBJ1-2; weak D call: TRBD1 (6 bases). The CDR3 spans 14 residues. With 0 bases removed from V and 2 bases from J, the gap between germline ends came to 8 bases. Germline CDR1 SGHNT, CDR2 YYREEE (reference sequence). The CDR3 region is CASSLEDRNYGYTF. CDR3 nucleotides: TGTGCCAGCAGCTTGGAAGACAGGAACTATGGCTACACCTTC.